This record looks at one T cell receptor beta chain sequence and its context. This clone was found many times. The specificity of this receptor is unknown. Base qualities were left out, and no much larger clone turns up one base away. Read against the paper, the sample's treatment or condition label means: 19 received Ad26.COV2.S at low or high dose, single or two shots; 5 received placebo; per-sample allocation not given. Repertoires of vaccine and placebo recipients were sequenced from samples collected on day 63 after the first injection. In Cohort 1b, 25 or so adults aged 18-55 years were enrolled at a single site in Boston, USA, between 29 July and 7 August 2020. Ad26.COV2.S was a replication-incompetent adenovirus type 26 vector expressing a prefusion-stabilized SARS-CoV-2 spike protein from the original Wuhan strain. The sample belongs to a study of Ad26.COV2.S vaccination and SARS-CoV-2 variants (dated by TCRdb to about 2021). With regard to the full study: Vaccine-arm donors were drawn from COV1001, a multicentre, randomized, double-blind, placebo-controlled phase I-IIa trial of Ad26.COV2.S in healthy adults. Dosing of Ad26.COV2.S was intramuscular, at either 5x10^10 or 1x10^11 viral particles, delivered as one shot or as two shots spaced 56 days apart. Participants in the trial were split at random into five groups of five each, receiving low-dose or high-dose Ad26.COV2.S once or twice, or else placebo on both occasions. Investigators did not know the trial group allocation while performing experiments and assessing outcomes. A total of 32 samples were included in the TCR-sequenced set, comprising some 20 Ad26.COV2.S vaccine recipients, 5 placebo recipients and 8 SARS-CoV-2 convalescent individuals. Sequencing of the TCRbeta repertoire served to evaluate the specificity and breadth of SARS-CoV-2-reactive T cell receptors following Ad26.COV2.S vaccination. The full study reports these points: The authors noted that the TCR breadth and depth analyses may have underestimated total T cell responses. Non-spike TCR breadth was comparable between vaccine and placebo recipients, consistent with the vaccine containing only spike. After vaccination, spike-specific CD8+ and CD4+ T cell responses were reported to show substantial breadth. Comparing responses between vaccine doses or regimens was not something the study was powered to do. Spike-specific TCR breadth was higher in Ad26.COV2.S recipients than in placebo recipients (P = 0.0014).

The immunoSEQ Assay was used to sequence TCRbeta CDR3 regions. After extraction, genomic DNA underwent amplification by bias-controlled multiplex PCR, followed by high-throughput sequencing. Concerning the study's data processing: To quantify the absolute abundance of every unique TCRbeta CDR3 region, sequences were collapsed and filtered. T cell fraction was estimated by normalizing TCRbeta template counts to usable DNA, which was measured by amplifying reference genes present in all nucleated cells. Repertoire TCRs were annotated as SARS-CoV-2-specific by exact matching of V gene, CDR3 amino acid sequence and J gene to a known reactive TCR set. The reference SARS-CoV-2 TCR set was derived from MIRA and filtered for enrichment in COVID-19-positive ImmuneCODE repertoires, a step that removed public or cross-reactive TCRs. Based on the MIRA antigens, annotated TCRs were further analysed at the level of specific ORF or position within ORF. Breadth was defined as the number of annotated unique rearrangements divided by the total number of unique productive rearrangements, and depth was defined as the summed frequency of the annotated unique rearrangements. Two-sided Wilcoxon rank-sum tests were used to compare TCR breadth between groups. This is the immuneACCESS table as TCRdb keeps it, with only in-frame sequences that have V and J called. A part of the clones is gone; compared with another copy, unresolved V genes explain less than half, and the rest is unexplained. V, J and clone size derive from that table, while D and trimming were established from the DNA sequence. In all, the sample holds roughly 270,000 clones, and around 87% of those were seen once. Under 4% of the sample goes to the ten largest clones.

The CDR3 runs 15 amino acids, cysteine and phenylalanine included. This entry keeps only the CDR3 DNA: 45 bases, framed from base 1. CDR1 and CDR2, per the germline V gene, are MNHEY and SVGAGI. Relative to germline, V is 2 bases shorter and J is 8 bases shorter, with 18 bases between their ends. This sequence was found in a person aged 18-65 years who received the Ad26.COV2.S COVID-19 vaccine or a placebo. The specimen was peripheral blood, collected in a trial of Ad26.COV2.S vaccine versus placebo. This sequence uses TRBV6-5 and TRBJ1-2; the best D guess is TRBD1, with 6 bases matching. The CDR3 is CASSYVGGSLGGYTF. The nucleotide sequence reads TGTGCCAGCAGTTACGTCGGGGGCTCGCTCGGAGGCTACACCTTC.